Listed below are T cell receptor beta chains from one sample, sequenced in a study of OX40 agonist ivuxolimab in advanced cancers. Clones were read by immunoSEQ multiplex PCR, and TCRdb kept only the in-frame ones, dropping some. The data contain 60,000 to 100,000 clones, around nine tenths of them singletons. Sequencing used CD4+ or CD8+ T cells sorted from blood, obtained in a trial of the OX40 agonist ivuxolimab. These receptors originate from an adult with an advanced solid tumor such as melanoma, head and neck, liver or kidney cancer. Both conserved end residues are part of each CDR3. Each record gives: V gene, J gene, CDR3 protein.

v_gene: TRBV9; j_gene: TRBJ2-2; CDR3aa: CASSVRGRAATGELFF
v_gene: TRBV13; j_gene: TRBJ2-1; CDR3aa: CASSLVLAGESEQFF
v_gene: TRBV18; j_gene: TRBJ2-5; CDR3aa: CASSPSQETQYF
v_gene: TRBV19; j_gene: TRBJ1-1; CDR3aa: CASNSVNTEAFF
v_gene: TRBV7-9; j_gene: TRBJ2-3; CDR3aa: CASSLVSGRGSTDTQYF
v_gene: TRBV28; j_gene: TRBJ1-2; CDR3aa: CASSSAYRGYGYTF
v_gene: TRBV11-2; j_gene: TRBJ2-7; CDR3aa: CASSRGRTIYEQYF
v_gene: TRBV28; j_gene: TRBJ2-1; CDR3aa: CASSFRGPSYNEQFF
v_gene: TRBV6-6; j_gene: TRBJ1-3; CDR3aa: CASEQGDGNTIYF
v_gene: TRBV2; j_gene: TRBJ1-1; CDR3aa: CASSYPGQGAFF
v_gene: TRBV7-4; j_gene: TRBJ2-7; CDR3aa: CASSRTGETAYEQYF
v_gene: TRBV27; j_gene: TRBJ2-5; CDR3aa: CASSGQIDGWETQYF
v_gene: TRBV19; j_gene: TRBJ2-5; CDR3aa: CASSKNRVSETQYF
v_gene: TRBV9; j_gene: TRBJ2-1; CDR3aa: CASSALAGSGNEQFF
v_gene: TRBV6-1; j_gene: TRBJ2-7; CDR3aa: CASSSTGVYEQYF
v_gene: TRBV7-2; j_gene: TRBJ2-1; CDR3aa: CASSLRGRSLFF
v_gene: TRBV4-3; j_gene: TRBJ2-1; CDR3aa: CASSQDNSRQFF
v_gene: TRBV6-5; j_gene: TRBJ2-5; CDR3aa: CASSSRGLETQYF
v_gene: TRBV11-2; j_gene: TRBJ2-1; CDR3aa: CASSPTSGTNEQFF
v_gene: TRBV2; j_gene: TRBJ1-4; CDR3aa: CATRRFVGEKLFF
v_gene: TRBV7-8; j_gene: TRBJ2-3; CDR3aa: CASSTGEGRTQYF
v_gene: TRBV7-2; j_gene: TRBJ1-5; CDR3aa: CASSFDRGDQPQHF